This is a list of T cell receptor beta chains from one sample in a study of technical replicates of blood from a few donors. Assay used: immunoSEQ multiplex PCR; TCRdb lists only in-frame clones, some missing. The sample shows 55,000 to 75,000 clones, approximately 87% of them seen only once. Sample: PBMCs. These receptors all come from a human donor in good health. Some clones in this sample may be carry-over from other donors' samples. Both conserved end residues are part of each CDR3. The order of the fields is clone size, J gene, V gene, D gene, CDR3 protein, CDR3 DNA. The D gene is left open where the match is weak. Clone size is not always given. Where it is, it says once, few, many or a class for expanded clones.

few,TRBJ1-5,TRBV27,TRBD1,CASSKPGQGNQPQHF,TGTGCCAGCAGCAAACCGGGACAGGGTAATCAGCCCCAGCATTTT
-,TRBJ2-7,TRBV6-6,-,CASSWLGQGEQYF,TGTGCCAGCAGTTGGCTGGGCCAAGGCGAGCAGTACTTC
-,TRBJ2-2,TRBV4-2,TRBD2,CASSQTSGTNTGELFF,TGTGCCAGCAGCCAGACTAGCGGAACGAACACCGGGGAGCTGTTTTTT
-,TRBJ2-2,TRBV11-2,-,CASSIVATTVGELFF,TGTGCCAGCAGCATAGTAGCGACTACGGTCGGGGAGCTGTTTTTT
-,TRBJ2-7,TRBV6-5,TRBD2,CASRASGPPEQYF,TGTGCCAGCAGGGCTAGCGGACCCCCGGAGCAGTACTTC
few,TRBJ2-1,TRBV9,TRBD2,CASSVARSGGAVLDEQFF,TGTGCCAGCAGCGTAGCCCGAAGCGGGGGGGCCGTTCTGGATGAGCAGTTCTTC
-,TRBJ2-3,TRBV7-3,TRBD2,CASSLAGGATDTQYF,TGTGCCAGCAGCTTAGCCGGGGGGGCCACAGATACGCAGTATTTT
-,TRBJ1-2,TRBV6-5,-,CASSKLQGRGYTF,TGTGCCAGCAGTAAGCTACAGGGTCGGGGCTACACCTTC
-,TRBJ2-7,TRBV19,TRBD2,CASTKRGGEAYEQYF,TGTGCCAGTACCAAACGGGGGGGAGAGGCCTACGAGCAGTACTTC
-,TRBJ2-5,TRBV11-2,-,CASSLGAETQYF,TGTGCCAGCAGCTTAGGGGCAGAGACCCAGTACTTC
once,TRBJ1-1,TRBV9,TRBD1,CASSGQGPTEAFF,TGTGCCAGCAGCGGACAGGGCCCCACTGAAGCTTTCTTT
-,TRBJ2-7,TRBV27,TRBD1,CASSIDRGGEQYF,TGTGCCAGCTCTATCGACAGGGGTGGAGAGCAGTACTTC
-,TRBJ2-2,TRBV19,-,CASSIQVFSGTGELFF,TGTGCCAGTAGTATCCAGGTCTTTTCAGGGACCGGGGAGCTGTTTTTT
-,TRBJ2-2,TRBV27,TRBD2,CASSLSTGGGELFF,TGTGCCAGCAGTTTATCCACGGGGGGCGGGGAGCTGTTTTTT
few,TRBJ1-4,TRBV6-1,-,CASTLLGGDEKLFF,TGTGCCAGCACCCTATTGGGGGGTGATGAAAAACTGTTTTTT
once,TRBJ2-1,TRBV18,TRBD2,CASSPSDSGRDAAEQFF,TGTGCCAGCTCACCTTCGGATAGCGGGAGGGACGCGGCTGAGCAGTTCTTC
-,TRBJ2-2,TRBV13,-,CASSLGGRGNTGELFF,TGTGCCAGCAGCTTAGGCGGGCGGGGGAACACCGGGGAGCTGTTTTTT
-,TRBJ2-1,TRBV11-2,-,CASSRGNLYNEQFF,TGTGCCAGCAGCCGCGGGAATCTCTACAATGAGCAGTTCTTC
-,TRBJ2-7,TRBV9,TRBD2,CASSPTSGLAGGPSYEQYF,TGTGCCAGCAGCCCAACTTCTGGGCTAGCGGGAGGTCCCTCCTACGAGCAGTACTTC
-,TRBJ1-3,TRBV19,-,CASSVPWRNTIYF,TGTGCCAGTAGCGTCCCCTGGCGGAACACCATATATTTT
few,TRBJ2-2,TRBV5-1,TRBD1,CASSAVRTGGEGGELFF,TGCGCCAGCAGCGCGGTCCGGACAGGGGGCGAGGGCGGGGAGCTGTTTTTT
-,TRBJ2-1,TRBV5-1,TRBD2,CASSGPVAGTYNEQFF,TGCGCCAGCAGCGGGCCGGTAGCGGGGACCTACAATGAGCAGTTCTTC